This entry concerns a single TCR beta chain. These data are taken from a study of blood T cell repertoires in COVID-19. As for the study in general: COVID-19 samples from acute and convalescent phases originated in the United States, Italy and Spain. PBMCs, B-cell-depleted T cells, or T cells were the source of the cDNA or gDNA that made up the material.

Trimming left V 5 bases short and J 7 bases short, with 9 bases between. There are 12 residues in the CDR3. Libraries were prepared by immunoSEQ multiplex PCR; TCRdb keeps only in-frame clonotypes and omits some of them. This table has approximately 140,000 clones, approximately 80% appearing once. The receptor was isolated from a human donor in a cohort sampled during active COVID-19. The sample comprised peripheral blood. The chain is built from TRBV12-3 or TRBV12-4 and TRBJ2-1; D is undetermined. CDR3 sequence (DNA): TGTGCCAGCAGTCGACCAGCGAATGAGCAGTTCTTC. This translates into CASSRPANEQFF.